This record covers a single T cell receptor (beta chain). The antigen remains undetermined. This entry comes from a study of blood T cells in healthy people across ages. Study results and limitations: Calculation of diversity from one million T cells yielded estimates considered to be underestimates.

V lost 0 bases to trimming and J lost 8 bases; unmatched junction nucleotides: 6. The CDR3 is 15 amino acids. CDR1 is LGHDT and CDR2 is YNNKEL in the germline V gene (reference sequence). Then a second PCR, running roughly 7 to 11 cycles, was carried out with a sample-barcoded 5' primer and a J-beta primer mix. Each cDNA was tagged by a template-switch adaptor containing 12 random nucleotides. TCRdb reprocessed the 5' RACE reads with MiXCR, giving one entry per CDR3 protein. The sample lists around 1,700,000 distinct CDR3 sequences; roughly 28% were seen once. The sequenced sample consisted of blood. This TCR was recovered from a woman in her twenties or thirties in good health. The chain carries TRBV3-1 and TRBJ2-1, with 8 positions matching TRBD2. The chain's CDR3 is CASSQDPSGGYEQFF. The CDR3 nucleotides read TGTGCCAGCAGCCAAGATCCCAGCGGGGGCTATGAGCAGTTCTTC.